This TCR beta chain comes out of a study of shared clonotypes between healthy human individuals (TCRdb year 2020). General notes on the study: Two women and a few men aged 18 to 49 years were included in the cohort. Leukapheresis yielded between about 0.94 and 9 billion PBMCs per donor. Blood TCR repertoires of four to six healthy adults were deeply sequenced to estimate repertoire size and the extent of clonotype sharing between individuals. Libraries were prepared and TCR repertoires were sequenced by different laboratories using diverse techniques, in order to increase sequencing depth and limit assay-specific biases. Per donor, three plates each were used for CD4 naive and CD4 memory, two for CD8 naive, and one for CD8 memory. The investigation overall reported the following: Because the study included a small number of donors, the genetic and exposure-history diversity represented was limited. Approximately 5% of naive CD4, 3% to 4% of naive CD8, around 2.3% of memory CD4, and more than 0.35% of memory CD8 clonotypes were shared across several donors. Pairwise subsampling led to the expectation that sequencing depth would affect the degree of clonotype sharing among donors. Larger estimated clonotype richness was generally found for naive subsets than for memory subsets. Sampling was limited to blood, and TCR repertoires in tissue likely differ from TCR repertoires in blood. Rarefaction of sorted-subset datasets indicated incomplete sequencing despite the large sequencing depth. Clonotypes shared by all four sorted-subset donors showed higher generation probabilities than non-shared clonotypes.

Of note for this clone: Its specific antigen is unknown. Within one base of it there is no much larger clone, and no base qualities were kept.

Healthy HIV-negative adults with no recently reported acute infections or vaccinations were included as donors. Every donor was a Caucasian adult living in Nashville, Tennessee, USA. CD4+ T cells were enriched by magnetic negative selection, after which naive cells were positively selected on CD45RA and the negative fraction was taken as the memory subset. Blood was obtained by leukapheresis, after which PBMCs were separated by Ficoll-Histopaque density gradient centrifugation and cryopreserved in liquid nitrogen vapor phase. Analytical flow cytometry was used to check the purity and quantity of every magnetically sorted T cell population. Genomic DNA was isolated from each sorted fraction and quantified by UV absorbance on a Nanodrop 2000c. Using the deep immunoSEQ assay, multiplex PCR amplified TCR CDR3 regions from genomic DNA. Extracted genomic DNA from each cell subset was distributed evenly across all wells of several immunoSEQ 96-well plates, and each plate was treated as a replicate. Each replicate PCR for sorted subsets received about 200 ng genomic DNA, equal to roughly 30,000 T cell genomes. Purified libraries were quantified with a Qubit 3.0 fluorometer, sized on a Bioanalyzer 2100, and re-quantified with the KAPA Library Quantification kit. Every immunoSEQ 96-well plate was sequenced on a separate single-read 150-cycle Illumina NextSeq 550 flow cell. The paper's data handling went like this. Because the immunoSEQ output included only junctional sequences and no quality scores, the filtering could not be the same as the filtering used for full-length reads. To assign V/J genes and CDR3, sequences were annotated against IMGT germline references using PyIR, a Python wrapper for IgBLAST v1.9. Reads with weak V/J assignments (E-value above 1e-6), missing CDR3, stop codons, out-of-frame junctions, or ambiguous translated residues were removed. V3J clonotypes were defined as sequences sharing an identical inferred V gene, J gene, and CDR3 amino acid sequence. Percentage overlap between repertoires was computed as shared unique clonotypes divided by the size of the smaller repertoire. RTK rarefaction, the Chao1 estimator, and Recon v2.1 estimates of unobserved clonotypes were used to assess repertoire richness. OLGA was used to compute generation probabilities for all TCRbeta clonotypes that the gDNA method yielded from a few donors. TCRdb's version of the immuneACCESS table is confined to in-frame rearrangements and falls short of the full clone set. An unresolved V gene accounts for under half of the shortfall where checked; the remainder is of unknown origin. From that table come the V and J calls and clone size; the DNA was used to work out D and trimming. This sample has over a million clones in its table, and more than 95% of those were observed once. The ten largest clones capture over 1% of the sample.

CDR1 is given as LNHDA and CDR2 as SQIVND, both from the germline V gene (reference sequence). The CDR3 contains 13 residues, cysteine and phenylalanine counted. Only the CDR3 part of the read is kept: 39 bases, read in frame from the first base. Trimming at the junction amounts to 2 bases on V and 5 bases on J, and the germline ends lie 6 bases apart. Sample: naive CD4+ T cells sorted from blood. What this sample's cell subset or site label stands for: CD45RA+ positively selected. The chain is encoded by TRBV19 joined to TRBJ1-4; the D gene cannot be resolved reliably. The sequence was collected from a man aged 30-40 years in good health. The nucleotide sequence is TGTGCCAGTAGTATAACGGGCAATGAAAAACTGTTTTTT. Its protein is CASSITGNEKLFF. The full variable domain, completed from the reference TRBV19 and TRBJ1-4 proteins outside the CDR3, reads DGGITQSPKYLFRKEGQNVTLSCEQNLNHDAMYWYRQDPGQGLRLIYYSQIVNDFQKGDIAEGYSVSREKKESFPLTVTSAQKNPTAFYLCASSITGNEKLFFGSGTQLSVL.